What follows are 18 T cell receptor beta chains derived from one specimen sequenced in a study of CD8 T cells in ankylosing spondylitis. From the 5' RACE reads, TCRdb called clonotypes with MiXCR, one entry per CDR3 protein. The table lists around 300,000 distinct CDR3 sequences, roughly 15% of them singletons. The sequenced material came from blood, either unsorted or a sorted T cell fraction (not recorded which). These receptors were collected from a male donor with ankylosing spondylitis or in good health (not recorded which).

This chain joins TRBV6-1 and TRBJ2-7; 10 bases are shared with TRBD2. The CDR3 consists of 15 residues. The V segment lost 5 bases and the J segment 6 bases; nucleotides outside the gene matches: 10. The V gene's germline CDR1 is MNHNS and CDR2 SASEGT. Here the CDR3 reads CASSLISGRPPEQYF. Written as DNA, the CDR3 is TGTGCCAGCAGTCTAATTAGCGGGAGGCCGCCCGAGCAGTACTTC.

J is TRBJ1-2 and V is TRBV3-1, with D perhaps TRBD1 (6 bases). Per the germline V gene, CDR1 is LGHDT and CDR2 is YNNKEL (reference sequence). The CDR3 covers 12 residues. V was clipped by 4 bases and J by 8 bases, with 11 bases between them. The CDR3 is CASSPSGGGYTF. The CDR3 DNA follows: TGTGCCAGCAGCCCTTCGGGGGGCGGCTACACCTTC.

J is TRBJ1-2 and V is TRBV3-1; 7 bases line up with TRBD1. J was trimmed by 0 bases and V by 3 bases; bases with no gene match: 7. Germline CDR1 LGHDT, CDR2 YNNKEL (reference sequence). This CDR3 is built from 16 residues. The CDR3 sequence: CASSQRTGFSNYGYTF. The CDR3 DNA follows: TGTGCCAGCAGCCAGAGGACAGGTTTTTCTAACTATGGCTACACCTTC.

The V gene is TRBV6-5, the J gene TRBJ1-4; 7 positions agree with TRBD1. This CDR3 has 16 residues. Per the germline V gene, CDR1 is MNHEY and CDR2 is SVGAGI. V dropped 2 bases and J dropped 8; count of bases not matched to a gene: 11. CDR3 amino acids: CASSYDPPGTVEKLFF. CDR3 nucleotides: TGTGCCAGCAGTTACGACCCGCCTGGGACAGTCGAAAAACTGTTTTTT.

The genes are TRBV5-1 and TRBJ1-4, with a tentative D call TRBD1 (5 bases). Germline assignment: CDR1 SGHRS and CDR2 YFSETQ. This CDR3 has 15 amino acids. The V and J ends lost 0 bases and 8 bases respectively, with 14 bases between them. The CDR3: CASSLEGRVGEKLFF. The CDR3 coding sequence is TGCGCCAGCAGCTTGGAGGGGAGAGTGGGAGAAAAACTGTTTTTT.

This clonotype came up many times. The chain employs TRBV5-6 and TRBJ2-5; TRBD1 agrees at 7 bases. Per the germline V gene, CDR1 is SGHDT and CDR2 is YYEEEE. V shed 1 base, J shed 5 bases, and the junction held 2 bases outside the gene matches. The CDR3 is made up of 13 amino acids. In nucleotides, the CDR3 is TGTGCCAGCAGCTTGAGGGGGCCGGAGACCCAGTACTTC. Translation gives CASSLRGPETQYF.

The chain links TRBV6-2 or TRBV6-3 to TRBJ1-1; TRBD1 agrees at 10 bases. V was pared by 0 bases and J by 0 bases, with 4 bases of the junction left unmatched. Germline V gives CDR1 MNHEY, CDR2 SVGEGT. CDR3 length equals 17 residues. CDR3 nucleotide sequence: TGTGCCAGCAGTTACTCACGGACAGGGGGGATGAACACTGAAGCTTTCTTT. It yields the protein CASSYSRTGGMNTEAFF.

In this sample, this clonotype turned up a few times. The CDR3 DNA is TGTGCCAGCCAGGGTATCGCGGATGAGCAGTTCTTC. It is translated as CASQGIADEQFF. The chain joins TRBV12-3 or TRBV12-4 to TRBJ2-1, with D perhaps TRBD1 (5 bases). The CDR3 totals 12 residues. V was cut by 8 bases and J by 8 bases, with 13 bases left in between.

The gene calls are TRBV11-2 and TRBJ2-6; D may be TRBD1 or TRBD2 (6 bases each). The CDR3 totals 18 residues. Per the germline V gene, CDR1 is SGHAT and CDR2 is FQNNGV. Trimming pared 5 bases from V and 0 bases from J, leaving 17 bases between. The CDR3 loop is CASSPWGASSSGANVLTF. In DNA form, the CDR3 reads TGTGCCAGCAGCCCATGGGGGGCGAGCTCCTCTGGGGCCAACGTCCTGACTTTC.

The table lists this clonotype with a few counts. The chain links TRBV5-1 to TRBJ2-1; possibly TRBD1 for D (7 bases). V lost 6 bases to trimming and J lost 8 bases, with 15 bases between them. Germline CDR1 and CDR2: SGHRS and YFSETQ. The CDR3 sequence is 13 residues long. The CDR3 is CASISTGRHEQFF. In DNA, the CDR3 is TGCGCCAGCATATCGACAGGGAGGCATGAGCAGTTCTTC.

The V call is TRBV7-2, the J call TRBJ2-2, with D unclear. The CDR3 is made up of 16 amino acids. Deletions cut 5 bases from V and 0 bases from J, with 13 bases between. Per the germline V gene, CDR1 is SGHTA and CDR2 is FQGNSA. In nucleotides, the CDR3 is TGTGCCAGCAGCATACGTGGGTTTCCGAACACCGGGGAGCTGTTTTTT. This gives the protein CASSIRGFPNTGELFF. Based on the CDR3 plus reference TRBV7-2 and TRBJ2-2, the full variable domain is GAGVSQSPSNKVTEKGKDVELRCDPISGHTALYWYRQSLGQGLEFLIYFQGNSAPDKSGLPSDRFSAERTGGSVSTLTIQRTQQEDSAVYLCASSIRGFPNTGELFFGEGSRLTVL.

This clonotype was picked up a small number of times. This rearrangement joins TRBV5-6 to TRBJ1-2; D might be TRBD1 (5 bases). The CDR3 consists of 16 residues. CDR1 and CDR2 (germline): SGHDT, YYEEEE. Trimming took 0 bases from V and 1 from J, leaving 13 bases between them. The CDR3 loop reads CASSLALRGSNYGYTF. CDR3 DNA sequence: TGTGCCAGCAGCTTGGCACTACGGGGGAGTAACTATGGCTACACCTTC.

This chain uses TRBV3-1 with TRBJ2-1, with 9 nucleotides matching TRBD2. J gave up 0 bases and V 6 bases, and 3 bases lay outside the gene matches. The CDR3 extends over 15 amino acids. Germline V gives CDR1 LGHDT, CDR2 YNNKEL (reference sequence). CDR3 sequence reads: CASRGGGASYNEQFF. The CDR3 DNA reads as TGTGCCAGCAGGGGCGGGGGGGCCTCCTACAATGAGCAGTTCTTC.

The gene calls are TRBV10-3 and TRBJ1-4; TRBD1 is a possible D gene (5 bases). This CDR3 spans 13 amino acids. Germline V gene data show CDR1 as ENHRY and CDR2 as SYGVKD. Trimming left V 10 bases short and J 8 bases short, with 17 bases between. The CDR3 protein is CATHGGLGEKLFF. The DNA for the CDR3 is TGTGCCACCCACGGGGGACTTGGGGAAAAACTGTTTTTT.

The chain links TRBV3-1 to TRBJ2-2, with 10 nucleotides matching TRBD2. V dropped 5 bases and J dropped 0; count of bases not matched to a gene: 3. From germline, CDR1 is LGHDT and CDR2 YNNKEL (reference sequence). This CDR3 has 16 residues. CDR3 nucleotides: TGTGCCAGCAGCGGCGGGACTAGCGCGAACACCGGGGAGCTGTTTTTT. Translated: CASSGGTSANTGELFF.

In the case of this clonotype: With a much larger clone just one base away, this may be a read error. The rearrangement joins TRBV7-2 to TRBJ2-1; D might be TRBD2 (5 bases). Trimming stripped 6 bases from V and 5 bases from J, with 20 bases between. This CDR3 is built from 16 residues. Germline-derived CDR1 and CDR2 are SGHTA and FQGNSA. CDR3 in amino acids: CASSLLGSSLHNEQFF. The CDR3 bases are TGTGCCAGCAGTTTATTAGGGAGTAGCCTACACAATGAGCAGTTCTTC.

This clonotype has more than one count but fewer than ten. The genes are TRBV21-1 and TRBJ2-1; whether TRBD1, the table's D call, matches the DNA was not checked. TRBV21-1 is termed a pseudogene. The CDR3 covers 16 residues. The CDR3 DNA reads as TGTGCCAGCAGCAAAGAGCTGCGGGGGCTCAACAATGAGCAGTTCTTC. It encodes CASSKELRGLNNEQFF.

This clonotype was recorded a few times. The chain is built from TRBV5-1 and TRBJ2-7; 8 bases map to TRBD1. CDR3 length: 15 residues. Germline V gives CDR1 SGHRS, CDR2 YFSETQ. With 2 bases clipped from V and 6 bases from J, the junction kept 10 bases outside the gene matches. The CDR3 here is CASSFGQGSIGEQYF. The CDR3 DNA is TGCGCCAGCAGCTTTGGACAGGGATCAATAGGCGAGCAGTACTTC.